Listed here is a single T cell receptor (beta chain). There are 13 residues in the CDR3. Per germline, CDR1 LNHDA and CDR2 SQIVND (reference sequence). Trimming left V 5 bases short and J 4 bases short, with 8 bases between. The entry originates in a study of shared clonotypes between healthy human individuals. Using immunoSEQ multiplex PCR, the repertoire was profiled, and TCRdb retains in-frame clones only, with some absent. Among approximately 640,000 clones listed, about 90% were seen once. This clonotype was obtained from a man younger than 35 in good health. Some clones in this sample may be carry-over from other donors' samples. The genes are TRBV19 and TRBJ2-2; perhaps TRBD1 as D (5 bases). What was sequenced was memory CD8+ T cells from PBMCs. This sample's subset: CD45RO+ cells pooled with CCR7-negative TemRA cells. The CDR3 sequence is CASSQDSTGELFF. CDR3 bases: TGTGCCAGTAGTCAAGACAGCACCGGGGAGCTGTTTTTT.